The clone carrying this T cell receptor beta chain was recorded a few times. This sample stems from a study of OX40 agonist ivuxolimab in advanced cancers. Whole-study context: From roughly 20 to 90 years was the age range, with a mean of approximately 63 years, and around 83% were male.

Autoimmune disease history or systemic immunosuppression excluded patients. Profiled with immunoSEQ multiplex PCR; TCRdb holds only in-frame clones, not every one. This table holds about 73,000 clones, about 93% found once. V dropped 0 bases and J dropped 1 base, with 12 bases sitting between them. CDR3 length: 16 residues. The clonotype originates from an adult with an advanced solid tumor such as melanoma, head and neck, liver or kidney cancer. Source: CD4+ or CD8+ T cells sorted from blood, taken in a trial of the OX40 agonist ivuxolimab. The rearrangement uses TRBV6-7 and TRBJ1-1; TRBD1 is a possible D gene (6 bases). TRBV6-7 is given ORF status, its function remaining uncertain. The CDR3 nucleotides are TGTGCCAGCAGTTACTCTCCGGGACACAAGAACACTGAAGCTTTCTTT. This gives the protein CASSYSPGHKNTEAFF.